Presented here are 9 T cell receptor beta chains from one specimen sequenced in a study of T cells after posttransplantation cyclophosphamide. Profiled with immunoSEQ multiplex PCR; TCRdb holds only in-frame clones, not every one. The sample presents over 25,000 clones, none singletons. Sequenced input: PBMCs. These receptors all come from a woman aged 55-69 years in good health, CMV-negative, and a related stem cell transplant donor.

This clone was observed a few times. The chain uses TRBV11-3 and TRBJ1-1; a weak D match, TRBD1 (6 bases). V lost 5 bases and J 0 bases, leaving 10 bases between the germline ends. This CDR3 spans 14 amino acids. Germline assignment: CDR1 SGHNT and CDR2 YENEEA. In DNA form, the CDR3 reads TGTGCCAGCAGCCCGGACAGTTTGAACACTGAAGCTTTCTTT. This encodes CASSPDSLNTEAFF. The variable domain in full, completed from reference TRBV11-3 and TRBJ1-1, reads EAGVVQSPRYKIIEKKQPVAFWCNPISGHNTLYWYLQNLGQGPELLIRYENEEAVDDSQLPKDRFSAERLKGVDSTLKIQPAELGDSAVYLCASSPDSLNTEAFFGQGTRLTVV.

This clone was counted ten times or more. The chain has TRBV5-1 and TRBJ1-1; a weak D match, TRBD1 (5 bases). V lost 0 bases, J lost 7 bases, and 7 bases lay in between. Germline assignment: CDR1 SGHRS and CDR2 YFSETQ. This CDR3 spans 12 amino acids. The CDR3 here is CASSLGGVEAFF. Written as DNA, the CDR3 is TGCGCCAGCAGCTTGGGGGGGGTTGAAGCTTTCTTT.

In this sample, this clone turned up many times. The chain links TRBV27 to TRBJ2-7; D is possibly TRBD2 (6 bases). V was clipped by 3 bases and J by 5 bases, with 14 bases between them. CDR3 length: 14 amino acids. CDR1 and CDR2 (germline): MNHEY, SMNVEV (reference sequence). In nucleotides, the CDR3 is TGTGCCAGCAGTTTTAACCGGGACTGGGACGAGCAGTACTTC. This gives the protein CASSFNRDWDEQYF.

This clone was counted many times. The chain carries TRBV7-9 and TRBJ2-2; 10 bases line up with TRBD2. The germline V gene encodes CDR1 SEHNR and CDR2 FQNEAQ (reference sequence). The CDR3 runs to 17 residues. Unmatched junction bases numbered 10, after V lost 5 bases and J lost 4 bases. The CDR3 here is CASSLRVAGGSTGELFF. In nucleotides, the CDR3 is TGTGCCAGCAGCCTAAGGGTAGCGGGAGGAAGCACCGGGGAGCTGTTTTTT.

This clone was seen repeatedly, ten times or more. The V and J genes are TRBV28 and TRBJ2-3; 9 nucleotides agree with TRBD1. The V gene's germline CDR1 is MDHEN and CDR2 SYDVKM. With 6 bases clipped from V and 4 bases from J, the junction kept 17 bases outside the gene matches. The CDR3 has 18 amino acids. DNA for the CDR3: TGTGCCAGCAGCCCCGGGACAGGGCTTATCGTTTGGGCAGATACGCAGTATTTT. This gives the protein CASSPGTGLIVWADTQYF.

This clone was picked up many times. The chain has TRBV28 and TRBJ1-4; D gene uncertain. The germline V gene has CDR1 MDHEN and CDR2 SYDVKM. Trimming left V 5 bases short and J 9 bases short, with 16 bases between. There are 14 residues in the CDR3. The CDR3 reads CASSTTQVGKKLFF. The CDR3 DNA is TGTGCCAGCAGTACTACTCAAGTCGGAAAAAAACTGTTTTTT.

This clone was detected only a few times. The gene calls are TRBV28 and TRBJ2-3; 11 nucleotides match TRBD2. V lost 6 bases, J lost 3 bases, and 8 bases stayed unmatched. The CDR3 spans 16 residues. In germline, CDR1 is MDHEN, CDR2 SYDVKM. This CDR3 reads CASSPTSGVGTDTQYF. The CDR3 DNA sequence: TGTGCCAGCAGCCCGACTAGCGGGGTAGGGACAGATACGCAGTATTTT.

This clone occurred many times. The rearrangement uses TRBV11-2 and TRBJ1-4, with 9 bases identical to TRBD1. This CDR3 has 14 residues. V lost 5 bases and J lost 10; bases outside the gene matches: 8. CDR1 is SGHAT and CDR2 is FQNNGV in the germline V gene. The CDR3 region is CASSLTGGVGKLFF. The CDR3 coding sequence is TGTGCCAGCAGCCTAACAGGGGGCGTCGGAAAACTGTTTTTT.

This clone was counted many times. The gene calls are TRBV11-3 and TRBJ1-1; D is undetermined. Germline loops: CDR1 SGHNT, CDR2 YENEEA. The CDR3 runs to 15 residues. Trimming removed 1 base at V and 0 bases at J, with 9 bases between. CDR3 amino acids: CASSLGQAMNTEAFF. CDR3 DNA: TGTGCCAGCAGCTTAGGGCAGGCGATGAACACTGAAGCTTTCTTT.